This entry lists 10 T cell receptor beta chains sequenced from one sample in a study of T cell repertoires in cytomegalovirus infection. Using its own MiXCR run on the reads, TCRdb lists one record per CDR3 protein. The profile shows fewer than 650,000 distinct CDR3 sequences, 40% of them singletons. Which antigens these TCRs recognize remains unknown. This specimen was cultured PBMCs, taken from culture after CMV antigen stimulation. Receptor source: a human donor in good health (CMV status not recorded). Some clones in this sample may be carry-over from other donors' samples.

V and J are TRBV6-2 or TRBV6-3 and TRBJ1-5; D perhaps matches TRBD1 (5 bases). V lost 2 bases to trimming and J lost 0 bases, with 14 bases between them. The CDR3 length is 17 residues. Germline V gives CDR1 MNHEY, CDR2 SVGEGT. The CDR3 reads CASSYGGVSNSNQPQHF. CDR3 in DNA: TGTGCCAGCAGTTACGGGGGTGTTTCCAATAGCAATCAGCCCCAGCATTTT.

This clonotype has a handful of counts. The CDR3 region has the DNA TGTGCCAGCAGCCGGAAAATTAGCGGGAGTGGGGACAATGAGCAGTTCTTC. This encodes CASSRKISGSGDNEQFF. The J gene is TRBJ2-1, the V gene TRBV7-2; TRBD2 aligns across 9 bases. From germline, CDR1 is SGHTA and CDR2 FQGNSA. This CDR3 is built from 17 residues. V was pared by 5 bases and J by 5 bases, with 13 bases of the junction left unmatched.

The chain uses TRBV12-3 or TRBV12-4 and TRBJ1-2; unclear D gene. The CDR3 extends over 15 amino acids. V lost 7 bases and J lost 0, with 15 bases in between. CDR3 loop: CASIRGGKANYGYTF. CDR3 coding DNA: TGTGCCAGCATCAGAGGAGGGAAGGCTAACTATGGCTACACCTTC.

The genes are TRBV12-3 or TRBV12-4 and TRBJ2-1; D may be TRBD1 or TRBD2 (5 bases each). The CDR3 has 13 amino acids. V shed 3 bases and J shed 9 bases, with 12 bases lying between them. Here the CDR3 DNA reads TGTGCCAGCAGTTTCGAGGGGAACGGTGAGCAGTTCTTC. Translating gives CASSFEGNGEQFF.

This chain joins TRBV7-9 and TRBJ2-7, with D perhaps TRBD1 or TRBD2 (6 bases each). V lost 4 bases and J lost 3, with 13 bases in between. The CDR3 runs to 14 residues. Germline CDR1 is SEHNR and CDR2 is FQNEAQ (reference sequence). This CDR3 reads CASSSGARVYEQYF. CDR3 in DNA: TGTGCCAGCAGCTCGGGGGCCAGGGTCTACGAGCAGTACTTC.

V is TRBV27 and J is TRBJ2-1; 11 bases match TRBD2. J was trimmed by 12 bases and V by 5 bases; bases with no gene match: 9. CDR1 and CDR2 from the germline V gene are MNHEY and SMNVEV (reference sequence). The CDR3 covers 14 residues. The CDR3 here is CASSQRLAGTVQFF. The CDR3 region has the DNA TGTGCCAGCAGTCAGCGACTAGCGGGAACAGTGCAGTTCTTC.

The gene calls are TRBV7-9 and TRBJ1-5, with D hard to call. Trimming shortened V by 6 bases and J by 2 bases, and 20 bases separated the two germline ends. The germline V gene has CDR1 SEHNR and CDR2 FQNEAQ (reference sequence). The CDR3 has 17 residues. CDR3 nucleotides: TGTGCCAGCAGAAGCCCGACGGGGTCGGTGGGCAATCAGCCCCAGCATTTT. Its protein is CASRSPTGSVGNQPQHF.

This chain connects TRBV23-1 to TRBJ1-5; TRBD1 might be the D (6 bases). TRBV23-1 is treated as an ORF (open reading frame) with a function not yet certain. Trimming left V 3 bases short and J 0 bases short, with 15 bases between. The CDR3 contains 17 residues. The CDR3 DNA follows: TGCGCCAGCAGTCATGGACAGTTGGGAATTAGCAATCAGCCCCAGCATTTT. Translation gives CASSHGQLGISNQPQHF.

The chain links TRBV6-2 or TRBV6-3 to TRBJ2-3; 9 bases agree with TRBD2. Germline V lookup: CDR1 MNHEY, CDR2 SVGEGT. This CDR3 has 18 amino acids. V was clipped by 6 bases and J by 0 bases; unmatched bases: 13. CDR3 sequence: CASRDPATSGGSTDTQYF. The CDR3 DNA reads TGTGCCAGCAGGGACCCCGCGACTAGCGGAGGCAGCACAGATACGCAGTATTTT.

This clonotype was observed a few times. This chain links TRBV7-9 with TRBJ2-5, with TRBD1 as a possible D gene (6 bases). Deletions cut 4 bases from V and 2 bases from J, with 14 bases between. Germline CDR1 and CDR2: SEHNR and FQNEAQ (reference sequence). The CDR3 is made up of 15 amino acids. CDR3 loop: CASSSLTGSQETQYF. Written as DNA, the CDR3 is TGTGCCAGCAGCTCCTTGACAGGTTCGCAAGAGACCCAGTACTTC.